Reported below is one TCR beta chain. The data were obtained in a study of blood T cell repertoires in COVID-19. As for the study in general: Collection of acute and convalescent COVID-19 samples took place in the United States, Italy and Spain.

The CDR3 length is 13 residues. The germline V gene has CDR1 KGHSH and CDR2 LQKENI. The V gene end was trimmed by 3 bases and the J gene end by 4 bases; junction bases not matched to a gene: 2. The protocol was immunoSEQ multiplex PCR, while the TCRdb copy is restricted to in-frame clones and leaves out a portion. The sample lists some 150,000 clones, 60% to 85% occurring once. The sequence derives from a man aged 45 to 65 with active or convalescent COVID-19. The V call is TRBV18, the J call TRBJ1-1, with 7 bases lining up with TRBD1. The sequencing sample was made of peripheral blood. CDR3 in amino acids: CASSPGTATEAFF. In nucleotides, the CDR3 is TGTGCCAGCTCACCCGGGACAGCCACTGAAGCTTTCTTT. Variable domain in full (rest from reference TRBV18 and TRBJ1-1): NAGVMQNPRHLVRRRGQEARLRCSPMKGHSHVYWYRQLPEEGLKFMVYLQKENIIDESGMPKERFSAEFPKEGPSILRIQQVVRGDSAAYFCASSPGTATEAFFGQGTRLTVV.